These 28 T cell receptor beta chains share one sample of origin, sequenced in a study of blood T cell repertoires in COVID-19. Assay used: immunoSEQ multiplex PCR; TCRdb lists only in-frame clones, some missing. The sample has approximately 220,000 clones, 80% seen once. The source material was PBMCs or T cells enriched from blood (not recorded which). The receptors stem from a woman aged 35 to 49 with acute COVID-19.

The rearrangement joins TRBV9 to TRBJ1-6, with D perhaps TRBD1 (6 bases). V was cut by 5 bases and J by 8 bases, with 17 bases left in between. Germline V gene data show CDR1 as SGDLS and CDR2 as YYNGEE. CDR3 length equals 15 residues. Here the CDR3 reads CASSGQGSGDSPLHF. DNA for the CDR3: TGTGCCAGCAGTGGTCAGGGGTCAGGGGATTCACCCCTCCACTTT.

This clone showed up just once. The chain links TRBV15 to TRBJ1-5, with D possibly TRBD1 on 5 matching bases. With 1 base removed from V and 6 bases from J, the gap between germline ends came to 10 bases. Looked up from germline, CDR1 is LNHNV and CDR2 is YYDKDF (reference sequence). CDR3 length: 14 residues. Here the CDR3 reads CATSRGGEGQPQHF. In DNA, the CDR3 is TGTGCCACCAGCAGAGGGGGGGAAGGTCAGCCCCAGCATTTT.

This rearrangement joins TRBV28 to TRBJ1-2, with a possible D match to TRBD1 (5 bases). Germline V lookup: CDR1 MDHEN, CDR2 SYDVKM. The V gene lost 1 base and the J gene lost 2 bases, with 11 bases spanning the gap. This CDR3 contains 15 residues. The DNA of the CDR3 is TGTGCCAGCAGTTTATATGGGGGAGGGAACTATGGCTACACCTTC. Translating gives CASSLYGGGNYGYTF.

The rearrangement joins TRBV3-1 (or the pseudogene TRBV3-2) to TRBJ1-1, with D unclear. There are 13 residues in the CDR3. Germline V lookup: CDR1 LGHDT, CDR2 YNNKEL (reference sequence). Trimming removed 1 base from V and 3 bases from J, with 6 bases in between. This CDR3 reads CASSQGRDTEAFF. The CDR3 DNA follows: TGTGCCAGCAGCCAAGGGAGAGACACTGAAGCTTTCTTT.

The chain joins TRBV11-3 to TRBJ2-3; 10 bases fit TRBD2. CDR3 length: 18 amino acids. Germline V lookup: CDR1 SGHNT, CDR2 YENEEA. Trimming took 5 bases from V and 4 from J; bases not matched to a gene: 15. Written as DNA, the CDR3 is TGTGCCAGCAGCGACCCGGGGCTAGCGGGAGTAGGGGCAGATACGCAGTATTTT. It translates to CASSDPGLAGVGADTQYF.

This clone came up once. V is TRBV24-1 and J is TRBJ2-1, with a possible D match to TRBD1 (6 bases). V lost 4 bases and J 1 base, leaving 10 bases between the germline ends. Germline-derived CDR1 and CDR2 are KGHDR and SFDVKD. The CDR3 sequence is 15 residues long. The CDR3 DNA follows: TGTGCCACCAGTGAACAAACAGGGTCCTACAATGAGCAGTTCTTC. Translating it yields CATSEQTGSYNEQFF.

The chain carries TRBV18 and TRBJ2-2; D might be TRBD1 (6 bases). V lost 4 bases to trimming and J lost 1 base, with 19 bases between them. Germline-derived CDR1 and CDR2 are KGHSH and LQKENI. The CDR3 consists of 18 residues. The CDR3 nucleotides are TGTGCCAGCTCACTCGACCATGCCGGGACACTGAACACCGGGGAGCTGTTTTTT. It translates to CASSLDHAGTLNTGELFF.

The table lists this clone with a few counts. The J gene is TRBJ2-4, the V gene TRBV5-1; possibly TRBD1 for D (6 bases). The CDR3 consists of 18 residues. CDR1 and CDR2 from the germline V gene are SGHRS and YFSETQ. The V end lost 0 bases, the J end lost 1 base, and 17 bases lay between the germline ends. The CDR3 coding sequence is TGCGCCAGCAGCTTGGACGGTACAGGGTGGGGGGCCAAAAACATTCAGTACTTC. It codes for CASSLDGTGWGAKNIQYF.

This clone was seen many times. The rearrangement links TRBV9 to TRBJ1-1, with 7 bases fitting TRBD1. Germline-derived CDR1 and CDR2 are SGDLS and YYNGEE. CDR3 length equals 14 residues. V lost 3 bases and J lost 3; bases outside the gene matches: 5. In DNA form, the CDR3 reads TGTGCCAGCAGCGCGACAGGGAGCGACACTGAAGCTTTCTTT. It encodes CASSATGSDTEAFF.

This clone was picked up one time. V is TRBV3-1 (or the pseudogene TRBV3-2) and J is TRBJ2-1; D is perhaps TRBD2 (5 bases). The CDR3 loop spans 16 amino acids. From germline, CDR1 is LGHDT and CDR2 YNNKEL (reference sequence). Deletions cut 4 bases from V and 3 bases from J, with 16 bases between. CDR3 coding DNA: TGTGCCAGCAGCCCTAAAAAACTAGAAGACTACAATGAGCAGTTCTTC. It translates to CASSPKKLEDYNEQFF.

The chain couples TRBV6-1 to TRBJ1-5; D unresolved. The CDR3 loop spans 13 amino acids. CDR1 is MNHNS and CDR2 is SASEGT in the germline V gene. The V end lost 2 bases, the J end lost 3 bases, and 5 bases lay between the germline ends. CDR3 loop: CASSERFNQPQHF. The CDR3 DNA reads as TGTGCCAGCAGTGAACGGTTCAATCAGCCCCAGCATTTT.

This clone has a single count. V usage is TRBV7-3 and J usage is TRBJ2-3; TRBD2 agrees at 7 bases. The ends lost 5 bases at V and 2 bases at J; junction bases unmatched: 4. CDR3 size: 14 residues. The germline V gene encodes CDR1 SGHTA and CDR2 FQGTGA. The CDR3 here is CASSPTSLTDTQYF. The CDR3 coding sequence is TGTGCCAGCAGCCCGACTAGCCTCACAGATACGCAGTATTTT.

CDR3 sequence: CASSQERSNEKLFF. The CDR3, as DNA: TGTGCCAGCAGCCAAGAGCGGAGCAATGAAAAACTGTTTTTT. The chain links TRBV4-2 to TRBJ1-4, with unresolved D. Germline CDR1 is LGHNA and CDR2 is YNFKEQ. The CDR3 is 14 residues long. Trimming shortened V by 0 bases and J by 5 bases, and 7 bases separated the two germline ends.

This clone has just one count. The gene calls are TRBV18 and TRBJ2-2, with 7 bases lining up with TRBD2. Germline V gives CDR1 KGHSH, CDR2 LQKENI. V was pared by 3 bases and J by 6 bases, with 10 bases of the junction left unmatched. The CDR3 runs 16 residues. The CDR3 DNA sequence: TGTGCCAGCTCACCGGGACTACAGGCCGGTGCCGGGGAGCTGTTTTTT. Translating gives CASSPGLQAGAGELFF.

The rearrangement joins TRBV27 to TRBJ2-5; 9 nucleotides match TRBD2. V trimming: 10 bases; J trimming: 2 bases; junction bases outside the gene matches: 14. The CDR3 length is 16 residues. CDR1 MNHEY and CDR2 SMNVEV come from the germline V gene (reference sequence). Here the CDR3 reads CATQETSGNIQETQYF. CDR3 nucleotide sequence: TGTGCCACCCAAGAGACTAGCGGAAACATACAAGAGACCCAGTACTTC.

This clone was seen a single time. CDR3 residues: CAAARVRGPQHF. The CDR3 DNA follows: TGTGCCGCCGCCAGGGTTAGGGGACCCCAGCATTTT. The V and J genes are TRBV19 and TRBJ1-5; the D gene is possibly TRBD1 (5 bases). The CDR3 is 12 amino acids. V was shortened by 11 bases and J by 10 bases, with 18 bases between the two germline ends. CDR1 and CDR2 (germline): LNHDA, SQIVND (reference sequence).

The J gene is TRBJ2-4, the V gene TRBV30; TRBD2 might be the D (6 bases). CDR1 and CDR2 from the germline V gene are GTSNPN and SVGIG (reference sequence). The V end lost 0 bases, the J end lost 1 base, and 7 bases lay between the germline ends. CDR3 length equals 14 residues. CDR3 in amino acids: CAWSVRGAKNIQYF. The CDR3 DNA reads as TGTGCCTGGAGTGTACGGGGGGCCAAAAACATTCAGTACTTC.

The rearrangement links TRBV5-1 to TRBJ2-3; 7 nucleotides align to TRBD1. CDR1 SGHRS and CDR2 YFSETQ come from the germline V gene. Losses at the gene ends were 0 bases for V and 0 bases for J; bases not matched to a gene: 7. This CDR3 has 17 residues. CDR3 region: CASSLGPGTASTDTQYF. The DNA for the CDR3 is TGCGCCAGCAGCTTGGGGCCCGGGACAGCGAGCACAGATACGCAGTATTTT.

The chain recombines TRBV5-6 with TRBJ1-2; D unresolved. This CDR3 is built from 13 residues. Germline V lookup: CDR1 SGHDT, CDR2 YYEEEE. Trimming took off 4 bases at V and 4 bases at J, with 11 bases between the two ends. The CDR3 here is CASSPPSLYGYTF. CDR3 bases: TGTGCCAGCAGCCCCCCCAGTCTCTATGGCTACACCTTC.

The rearrangement joins TRBV20-1 to TRBJ1-2; 8 nucleotides match TRBD1. The CDR3 runs to 14 residues. J lost 5 bases, V lost 3 bases, and 8 bases had no gene match. Looked up from germline, CDR1 is DFQATT and CDR2 is SNEGSKA (reference sequence). This CDR3 reads CSASMDREGYGYTF. The CDR3 DNA sequence: TGCAGTGCTAGTATGGACAGGGAGGGATATGGCTACACCTTC.

The rearrangement uses TRBV4-2 and TRBJ2-7, with 9 bases identical to TRBD2. The ends lost 2 bases at V and 3 bases at J; junction bases unmatched: 5. The germline V gene has CDR1 LGHNA and CDR2 YNFKEQ. The CDR3 has 15 amino acids. The chain's CDR3 is CASSQSREGFYEQYF. As DNA, the CDR3 is TGTGCCAGCAGCCAATCGCGGGAGGGGTTCTACGAGCAGTACTTC.

This chain joins TRBV19 and TRBJ1-2; 7 nucleotides line up with TRBD1. With 7 bases clipped from V and 6 bases from J, the junction kept 8 bases outside the gene matches. The CDR3 consists of 13 residues. CDR1 and CDR2 (germline): LNHDA, SQIVND (reference sequence). CDR3 sequence: CASIMTGRHGYTF. CDR3 DNA sequence: TGTGCCAGTATTATGACAGGGAGGCATGGCTACACCTTC.

This clone was counted a few times. The DNA for the CDR3 is TGTGCCAGCAGCCAGGGGACACGTGAAAAACTGTTTTTT. Amino acid sequence: CASSQGTREKLFF. This sequence joins TRBV5-6 and TRBJ1-4, with a possible D match to TRBD1 (6 bases). Between the trimmed V and J ends, which lost 4 bases and 7 bases, there was a span of 11 bases. Looked up from germline, CDR1 is SGHDT and CDR2 is YYEEEE. CDR3 length equals 13 residues.

V usage is TRBV11-2 and J usage is TRBJ1-3, with a possible D match to TRBD1 (6 bases). The CDR3 covers 14 residues. V was shortened by 3 bases and J by 3 bases, with 9 bases between the two germline ends. Per germline, CDR1 SGHAT and CDR2 FQNNGV. This CDR3 reads CASSFTGYGNTIYF. In nucleotides, the CDR3 is TGTGCCAGCAGCTTTACAGGGTATGGAAACACCATATATTTT.

This clone was found a few times. The J gene is TRBJ2-1, the V gene TRBV5-1; 9 bases map to TRBD1. Germline lookup yields CDR1 SGHRS and CDR2 YFSETQ. Trimming removed 10 bases from V and 14 bases from J; junction bases left unmatched: 10. This CDR3 spans 11 amino acids. The CDR3 is CAARGQGGEFF. The CDR3 nucleotides read TGCGCCGCAAGGGGACAGGGCGGGGAGTTCTTC.

The chain carries TRBV29-1 and TRBJ1-1; 11 bases are shared with TRBD1. The J segment lost 4 bases and the V segment lost 4 bases, leaving 5 bases of the junction unmatched. The CDR3 has 14 amino acids. The germline V gene has CDR1 SQVTM and CDR2 ANQGSEA. The CDR3, as DNA: TGCAGCGTTGGTCCGGGACAGGGGGTCACTGAAGCTTTCTTT. Translating it yields CSVGPGQGVTEAFF. Based on the CDR3 plus reference TRBV29-1 and TRBJ1-1, the full variable domain is SAVISQKPSRDICQRGTSLTIQCQVDSQVTMMFWYRQQPGQSLTLIATANQGSEATYESGFVIDKFPISRPNLTFSTLTVSNMSPEDSSIYLCSVGPGQGVTEAFFGQGTRLTVV.

This chain links TRBV7-9 with TRBJ1-5; TRBD1 might be the D (5 bases). Germline V gene lookup returns CDR1 SEHNR and CDR2 FQNEAQ (reference sequence). CDR3 length equals 15 residues. Trimming pared 2 bases from V and 4 bases from J, leaving 12 bases between. This CDR3 reads CASSLYDAGNQPQHF. The CDR3 DNA is TGTGCCAGCAGCTTATATGATGCAGGGAATCAGCCCCAGCATTTT. Combining the CDR3 with reference TRBV7-9 and TRBJ1-5 gives the whole variable domain DTGVSQNPRHKITKRGQNVTFRCDPISEHNRLYWYRQTLGQGPEFLTYFQNEAQLEKSRLLSDRFSAERPKGSFSTLEIQRTEQGDSAMYLCASSLYDAGNQPQHFGDGTRLSIL.

This clone was seen just once. This chain links TRBV6-5 with TRBJ2-1; 9 bases match TRBD1. Germline lookup yields CDR1 MNHEY and CDR2 SVGAGI. The junction had 10 bases not matched to a gene; V was cut back by 7 bases and J by 6 bases. The CDR3 sequence is 15 residues long. CDR3 protein: CASTPRTGALNEQFF. In nucleotides, the CDR3 is TGTGCCAGCACCCCGAGGACAGGGGCACTCAATGAGCAGTTCTTC.